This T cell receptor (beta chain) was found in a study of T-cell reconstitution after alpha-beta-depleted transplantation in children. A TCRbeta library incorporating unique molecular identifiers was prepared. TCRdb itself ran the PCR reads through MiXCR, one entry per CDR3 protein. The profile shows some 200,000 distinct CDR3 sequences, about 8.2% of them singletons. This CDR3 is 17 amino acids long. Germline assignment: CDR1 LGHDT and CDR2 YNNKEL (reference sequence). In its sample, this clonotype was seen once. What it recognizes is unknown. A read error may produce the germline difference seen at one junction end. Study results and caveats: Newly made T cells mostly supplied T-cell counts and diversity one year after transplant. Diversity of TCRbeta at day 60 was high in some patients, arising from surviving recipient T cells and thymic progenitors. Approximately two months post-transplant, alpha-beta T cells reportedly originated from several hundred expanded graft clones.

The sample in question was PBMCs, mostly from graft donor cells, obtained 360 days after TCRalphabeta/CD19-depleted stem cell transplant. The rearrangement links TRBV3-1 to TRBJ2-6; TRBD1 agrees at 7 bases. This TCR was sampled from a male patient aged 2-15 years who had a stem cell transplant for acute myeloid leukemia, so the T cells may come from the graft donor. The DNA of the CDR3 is TGTGCCTGCAGCCAGTTTACAGGGGCGTTACGGGCCAACGTCCTGACTTTC. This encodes CACSQFTGALRANVLTF.